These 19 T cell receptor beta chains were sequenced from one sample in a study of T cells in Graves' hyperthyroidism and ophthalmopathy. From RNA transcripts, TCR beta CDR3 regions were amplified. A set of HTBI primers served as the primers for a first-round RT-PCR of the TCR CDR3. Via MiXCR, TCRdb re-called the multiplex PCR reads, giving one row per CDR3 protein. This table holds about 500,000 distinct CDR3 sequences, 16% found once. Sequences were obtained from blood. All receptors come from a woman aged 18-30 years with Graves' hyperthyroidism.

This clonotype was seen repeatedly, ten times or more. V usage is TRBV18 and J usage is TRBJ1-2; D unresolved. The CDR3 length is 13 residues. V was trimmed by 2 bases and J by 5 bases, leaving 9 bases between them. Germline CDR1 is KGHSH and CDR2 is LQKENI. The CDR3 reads CASSPEGRYGYTF. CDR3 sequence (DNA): TGTGCCAGCTCACCAGAAGGAAGATATGGCTACACCTTC.

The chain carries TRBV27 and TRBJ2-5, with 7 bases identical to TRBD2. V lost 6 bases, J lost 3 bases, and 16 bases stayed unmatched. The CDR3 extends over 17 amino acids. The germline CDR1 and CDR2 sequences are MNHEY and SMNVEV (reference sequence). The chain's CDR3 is CASSRSPRTAGEETQYF. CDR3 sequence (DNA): TGTGCCAGCAGCAGAAGTCCGAGGACGGCGGGGGAAGAGACCCAGTACTTC.

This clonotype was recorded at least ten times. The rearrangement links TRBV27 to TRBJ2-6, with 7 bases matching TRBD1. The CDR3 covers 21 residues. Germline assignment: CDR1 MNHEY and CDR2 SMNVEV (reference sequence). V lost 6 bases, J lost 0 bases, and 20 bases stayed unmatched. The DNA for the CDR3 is TGTGCCAGCAGGCCCGACGTCCCACCGGGACAGTGGCGCTCTGGGGCCAACGTCCTGACTTTC. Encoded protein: CASRPDVPPGQWRSGANVLTF.

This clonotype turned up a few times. CDR3 amino acids: CASSLGTGRPQHF. In DNA, the CDR3 is TGTGCCAGCAGCTTAGGGACAGGCCGACCCCAGCATTTT. The rearrangement uses TRBV13 and TRBJ1-5, with a tentative D call TRBD1 (6 bases). V dropped 0 bases and J dropped 10 bases, with 10 bases sitting between them. The CDR3 is 13 residues long. Germline CDR1 PRHDT, CDR2 FYEKMQ (reference sequence).

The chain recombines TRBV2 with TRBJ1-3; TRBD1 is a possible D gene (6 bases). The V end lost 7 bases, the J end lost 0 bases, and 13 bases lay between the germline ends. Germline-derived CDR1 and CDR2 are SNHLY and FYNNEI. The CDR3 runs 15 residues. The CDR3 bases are TGTGCCAGCAACAGGGACATACTCTCTGGAAACACCATATATTTT. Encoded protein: CASNRDILSGNTIYF.

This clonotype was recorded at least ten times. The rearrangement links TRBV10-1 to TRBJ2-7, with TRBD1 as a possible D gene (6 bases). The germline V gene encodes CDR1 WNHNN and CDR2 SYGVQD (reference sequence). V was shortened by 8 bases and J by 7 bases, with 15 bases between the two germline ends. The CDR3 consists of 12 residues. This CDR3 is CASWSGAGEQYF. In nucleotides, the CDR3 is TGCGCCAGCTGGTCAGGGGCTGGTGAGCAGTACTTC.

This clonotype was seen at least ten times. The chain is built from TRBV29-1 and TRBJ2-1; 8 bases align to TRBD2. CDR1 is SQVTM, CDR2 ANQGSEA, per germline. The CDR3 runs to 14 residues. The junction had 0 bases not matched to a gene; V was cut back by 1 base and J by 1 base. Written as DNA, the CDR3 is TGCAGCGTTGAAGCTAGCGGGTCCTACAATGAGCAGTTCTTC. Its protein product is CSVEASGSYNEQFF.

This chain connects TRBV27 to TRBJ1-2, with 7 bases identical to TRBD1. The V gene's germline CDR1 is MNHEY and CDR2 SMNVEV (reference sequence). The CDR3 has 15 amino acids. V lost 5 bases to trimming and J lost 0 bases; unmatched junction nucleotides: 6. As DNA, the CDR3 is TGTGCCAGCAGTATAGACAGGGATGCTAACTATGGCTACACCTTC. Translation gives CASSIDRDANYGYTF.

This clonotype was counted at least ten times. CDR3 region: CASSLGGSPSDTQYF. The CDR3 coding sequence is TGTGCCAGCAGCTTAGGCGGGAGTCCCTCAGATACGCAGTATTTT. The V gene is TRBV7-2, the J gene TRBJ2-3, with 7 bases matching TRBD2. V trimming: 1 base; J trimming: 4 bases; junction bases outside the gene matches: 5. The CDR3 spans 15 residues. Germline V CDR1 and CDR2: SGHTA, FQGNSA.

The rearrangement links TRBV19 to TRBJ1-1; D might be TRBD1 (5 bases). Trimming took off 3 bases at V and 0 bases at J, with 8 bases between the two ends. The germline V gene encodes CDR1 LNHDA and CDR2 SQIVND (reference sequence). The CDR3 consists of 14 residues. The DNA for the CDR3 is TGTGCCAGTAGTATCCAGGGAGTGAACACTGAAGCTTTCTTT. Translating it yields CASSIQGVNTEAFF.

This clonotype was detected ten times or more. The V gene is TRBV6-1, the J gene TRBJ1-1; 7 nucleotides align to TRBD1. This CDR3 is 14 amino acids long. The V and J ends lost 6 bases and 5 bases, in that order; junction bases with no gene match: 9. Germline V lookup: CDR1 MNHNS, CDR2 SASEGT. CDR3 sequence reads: CASRVTGKGTEAFF. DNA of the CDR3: TGTGCCAGCAGGGTGACAGGGAAGGGGACTGAAGCTTTCTTT.

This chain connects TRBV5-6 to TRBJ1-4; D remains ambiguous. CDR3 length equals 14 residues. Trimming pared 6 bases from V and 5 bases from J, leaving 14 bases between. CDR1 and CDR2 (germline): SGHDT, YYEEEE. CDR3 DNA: TGTGCCAGCATCGGACGTTTCCCGAATGAAAAACTGTTTTTT. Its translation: CASIGRFPNEKLFF. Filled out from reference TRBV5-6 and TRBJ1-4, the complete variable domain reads DAGVTQSPTHLIKTRGQQVTLRCSPKSGHDTVSWYQQALGQGPQFIFQYYEEEERQRGNFPDRFSGHQFPNYSSELNVNALLLGDSALYLCASIGRFPNEKLFFGSGTQLSVL.

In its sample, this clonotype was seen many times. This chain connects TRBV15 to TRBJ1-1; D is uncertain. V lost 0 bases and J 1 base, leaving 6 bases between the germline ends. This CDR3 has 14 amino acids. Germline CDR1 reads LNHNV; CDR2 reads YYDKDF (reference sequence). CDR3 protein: CATSRDGKNTEAFF. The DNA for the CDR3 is TGTGCCACCAGCAGAGATGGGAAGAACACTGAAGCTTTCTTT.

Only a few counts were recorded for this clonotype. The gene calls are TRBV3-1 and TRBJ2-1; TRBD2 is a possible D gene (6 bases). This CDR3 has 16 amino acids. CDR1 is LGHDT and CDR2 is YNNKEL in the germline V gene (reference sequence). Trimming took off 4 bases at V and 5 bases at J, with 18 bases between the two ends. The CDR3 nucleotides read TGTGCCAGCAGCCCCCCCTGGCGGGACTTTCACAATGAGCAGTTCTTC. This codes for CASSPPWRDFHNEQFF.

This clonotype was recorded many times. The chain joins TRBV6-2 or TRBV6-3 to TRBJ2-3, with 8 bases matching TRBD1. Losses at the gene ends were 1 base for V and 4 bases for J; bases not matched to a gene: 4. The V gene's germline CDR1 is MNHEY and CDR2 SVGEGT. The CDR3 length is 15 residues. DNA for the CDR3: TGTGCCAGCAGTTACTACGGACAGGGATCAGATACGCAGTATTTT. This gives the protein CASSYYGQGSDTQYF.

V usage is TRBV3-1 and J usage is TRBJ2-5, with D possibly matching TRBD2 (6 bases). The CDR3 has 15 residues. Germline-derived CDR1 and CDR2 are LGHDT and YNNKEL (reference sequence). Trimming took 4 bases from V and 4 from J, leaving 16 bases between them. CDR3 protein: CASSPLGGKGETQYF. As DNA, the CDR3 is TGTGCCAGCAGCCCGCTTGGGGGGAAAGGAGAGACCCAGTACTTC.

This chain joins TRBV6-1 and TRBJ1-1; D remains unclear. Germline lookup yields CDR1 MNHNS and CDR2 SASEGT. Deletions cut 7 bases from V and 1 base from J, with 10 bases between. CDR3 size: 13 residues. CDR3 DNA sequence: TGTGCCAGCAATGTTAGGAGGAACACTGAAGCTTTCTTT. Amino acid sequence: CASNVRRNTEAFF.

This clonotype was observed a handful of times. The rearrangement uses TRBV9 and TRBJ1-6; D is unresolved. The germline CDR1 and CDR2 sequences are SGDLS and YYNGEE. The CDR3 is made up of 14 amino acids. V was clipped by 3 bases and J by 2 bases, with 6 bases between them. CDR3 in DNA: TGTGCCAGCAGCGCTAGGGCCTATAATTCACCCCTCCACTTT. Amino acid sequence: CASSARAYNSPLHF.

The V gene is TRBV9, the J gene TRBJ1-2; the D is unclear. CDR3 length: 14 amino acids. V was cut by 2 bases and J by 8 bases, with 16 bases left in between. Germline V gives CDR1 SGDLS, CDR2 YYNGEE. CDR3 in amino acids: CASSVGPRAEGYTF. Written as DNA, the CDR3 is TGTGCCAGCAGCGTGGGCCCGCGAGCAGAGGGCTACACCTTC. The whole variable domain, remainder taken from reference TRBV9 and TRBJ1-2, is DSGVTQTPKHLITATGQRVTLRCSPRSGDLSVYWYQQSLDQGLQFLIQYYNGEERAKGNILERFSAQQFPDLHSELNLSSLELGDSALYFCASSVGPRAEGYTFGSGTRLTVV.